What follows describes a single T cell receptor beta chain. The antigen is not known. The primer mix had 60 Vbeta and 13 Jbeta primers. Assay: immunoSEQ multiplex PCR; the TCRdb copy retains only in-frame clones and omits some. The repertoire holds roughly 130,000 clones, with about 80% as singletons. The data stem from a study of cytomegalovirus exposure and HLA in healthy donors. Study observations and caveats: V- and J-gene trimming of TCR beta was linked (in a later analysis) to a missense DCLRE1C variant. Further analysis was carried out later, and it showed several of the most significant clusters appearing linked to common viral pathogens. Later on, an analysis showed TCR association rates differing by HLA locus, with DRB1 the most and HLA-C the fewest.

Sequencing was performed on PBMCs. This TCR derives from a man in his thirties or forties in good health and CMV-seronegative.

The CDR3 here is CASSLEAGADYNEQFF. Written as DNA, the CDR3 is TGTGCCAGCAGCTTAGAGGCGGGAGCAGACTACAATGAGCAGTTCTTC. The chain joins TRBV7-8 to TRBJ2-1; 7 bases fit TRBD2. This CDR3 region has 16 residues. The germline gives CDR1 SGHVS, CDR2 FQNEAQ. The ends lost 1 base at V and 3 bases at J; junction bases unmatched: 6.